A single sample gave rise to the 28 T cell receptor beta chains below, sequenced in a study of shared clonotypes between healthy human individuals. Method: immunoSEQ multiplex PCR; TCRdb's copy keeps in-frame clones and lacks some. The sample carries hundreds of thousands of clones, roughly 70% recorded once. Input material: memory CD4+ T cells sorted from blood. Subset denoted: CD45RA-negative fraction. Source of these receptors: a woman aged 25 to 39 in good health.

The chain carries TRBV4-2 and TRBJ1-2; 7 nucleotides match TRBD1. CDR1 LGHNA and CDR2 YNFKEQ come from the germline V gene. The CDR3 spans 15 residues. Trimming removed 4 bases from V and 4 bases from J; junction bases left unmatched: 9. In nucleotides, the CDR3 is TGTGCCAGCAGCCGAGAGGGGGCTGGACCCTATGGCTACACCTTC. Translating it yields CASSREGAGPYGYTF.

This chain links TRBV19 with TRBJ1-5, with D maybe TRBD1 (5 bases). Germline V gene data show CDR1 as LNHDA and CDR2 as SQIVND (reference sequence). V gave up 4 bases and J gave up 3 bases, with 10 bases separating them. The CDR3 loop spans 14 amino acids. For the CDR3, the DNA is TGTGCCAGTAGTACGACAGTAAACAATCAGCCCCAGCATTTT. Amino acids: CASSTTVNNQPQHF.

The genes are TRBV7-9 and TRBJ2-1; D unclear. Germline loops: CDR1 SEHNR, CDR2 FQNEAQ (reference sequence). Trimming cost V 5 bases and J 7 bases, with 12 bases left between them. The CDR3 covers 13 residues. The chain's CDR3 is CASSKPTTNEQFF. CDR3 DNA sequence: TGTGCCAGCAGCAAACCGACCACGAATGAGCAGTTCTTC.

V gene TRBV4-2 combines with J gene TRBJ2-1, with D perhaps being TRBD1 or TRBD2 (5 bases each). V was trimmed by 4 bases and J by 4 bases, leaving 17 bases between them. Germline assignment: CDR1 LGHNA and CDR2 YNFKEQ. The CDR3 covers 16 residues. The CDR3 DNA sequence: TGTGCCAGCAGCCTCCGAAGCCGGGACGCATACAATGAGCAGTTCTTC. It specifies CASSLRSRDAYNEQFF.

The rearrangement joins TRBV27 to TRBJ1-2; a weak D match, TRBD1 (5 bases). Germline V gene lookup returns CDR1 MNHEY and CDR2 SMNVEV (reference sequence). V was clipped by 5 bases and J by 1 base, with 17 bases between them. The CDR3 loop spans 16 amino acids. CDR3: CASSPSNRFFNYGYTF. CDR3 sequence (DNA): TGTGCCAGCAGTCCATCTAACAGGTTTTTTAACTATGGCTACACCTTC.

V and J are TRBV18 and TRBJ2-5, with D perhaps matching TRBD2 (6 bases). V was clipped by 1 base and J by 1 base, with 16 bases between them. There are 17 residues in the CDR3. Germline V gene lookup returns CDR1 KGHSH and CDR2 LQKENI. The CDR3: CASSPQQIRDSQETQYF. The CDR3 bases are TGTGCCAGCTCACCACAGCAAATTAGGGACTCCCAAGAGACCCAGTACTTC.

J is TRBJ1-1 and V is TRBV7-9; 9 nucleotides match TRBD1. V lost 6 bases and J lost 1; bases outside the gene matches: 6. The germline V gene has CDR1 SEHNR and CDR2 FQNEAQ (reference sequence). The length of the CDR3 is 15 residues. This CDR3 reads CASRPAQGANTEAFF. CDR3 coding DNA: TGTGCCAGCAGACCGGCACAGGGGGCGAACACTGAAGCTTTCTTT.

The J gene is TRBJ2-1, the V gene TRBV7-2; 7 nucleotides match TRBD1. V trimming: 4 bases; J trimming: 8 bases; junction bases outside the gene matches: 11. CDR3 length: 15 amino acids. Looked up from germline, CDR1 is SGHTA and CDR2 is FQGNSA. CDR3 sequence: CASSYDRVAGYEQFF. In nucleotides, the CDR3 is TGTGCCAGCAGCTACGACAGGGTCGCAGGTTATGAGCAGTTCTTC.

V gene TRBV23-1 combines with J gene TRBJ2-7; TRBD1 agrees at 7 bases. TRBV23-1 is noted as an ORF with a role that remains uncertain. V lost 4 bases and J lost 0; bases outside the gene matches: 15. The CDR3 is 18 residues long. The CDR3 DNA is TGCGCCAGCAGTCCGCCGGGACAGCACTCCCATTTCTCCTACGAGCAGTACTTC. Translation: CASSPPGQHSHFSYEQYF.

The chain combines TRBV25-1 with TRBJ2-5; maybe TRBD1 (5 bases). The V gene's germline CDR1 is MGHDK and CDR2 SYGVNS. The V and J ends lost 8 bases and 0 bases respectively, with 13 bases between them. CDR3 length: 14 amino acids. The CDR3 here is CASESSGYQETQYF. The CDR3 nucleotides read TGTGCCAGCGAATCCTCAGGGTACCAAGAGACCCAGTACTTC. The whole variable domain, filled in from reference TRBV25-1 and TRBJ2-5, reads EADIYQTPRYLVIGTGKKITLECSQTMGHDKMYWYQQDPGMELHLIHYSYGVNSTEKGDLSSESTVSRIRTEHFPLTLESARPSHTSQYLCASESSGYQETQYFGPGTRLLVL.

The J gene is TRBJ2-5, the V gene TRBV5-4; D call uncertain. V was trimmed by 5 bases and J by 5 bases, leaving 16 bases between them. Germline-derived CDR1 and CDR2 are SGHNT and YYREEE (reference sequence). This CDR3 is 14 amino acids long. The CDR3 sequence is CASRRHTIGETQYF. The CDR3 nucleotides are TGTGCCAGCAGGCGTCATACCATCGGCGAGACCCAGTACTTC.

A note on this clone: This same CDR3 is encoded by further DNA sequences in the sample. This sequence joins TRBV10-1 and TRBJ2-1; 7 nucleotides match TRBD2. The V and J ends lost 5 bases and 4 bases, in that order; junction bases with no gene match: 8. The CDR3 spans 15 residues. In germline, CDR1 is WNHNN, CDR2 SYGVQD (reference sequence). DNA for the CDR3: TGCGCCAGCAGTACCCCTAGCGGACGATACAATGAGCAGTTCTTC. It yields the protein CASSTPSGRYNEQFF.

There are a few counts of this clone. This rearrangement joins TRBV5-1 to TRBJ2-1; the D call may be TRBD1 or TRBD2 (5 bases each). The CDR3 sequence is 14 residues long. The V end was cut by 4 bases, the J end by 5 bases, with 13 bases between. Germline loops: CDR1 SGHRS, CDR2 YFSETQ. CDR3 sequence: CASSISGTNNEQFF. The CDR3 DNA sequence: TGCGCCAGCAGCATTTCCGGGACGAACAATGAGCAGTTCTTC.

The V gene is TRBV4-2, the J gene TRBJ2-5; a possible D gene is TRBD2 (5 bases). The DNA matches TRBJ2-7 better at its end, which makes the J call doubtful. The germline V gene has CDR1 LGHNA and CDR2 YNFKEQ. This CDR3 is 14 amino acids long. The CDR3 is CASSHSRGDYEQYF. As DNA, the CDR3 is TGTGCCAGCAGCCATTCCCGGGGAGACTACGAGCAGTACTTC.

This chain uses TRBV19 with TRBJ1-2, with D perhaps matching TRBD1 (5 bases). Germline V lookup: CDR1 LNHDA, CDR2 SQIVND (reference sequence). This CDR3 has 14 amino acids. Trimming removed 1 base from V and 3 bases from J, with 9 bases in between. The CDR3 nucleotides read TGTGCCAGTAGTATAGTGTGGGGCCACTATGGCTACACCTTC. It is translated as CASSIVWGHYGYTF.

The chain joins TRBV6-1 to TRBJ1-2, with a weak D call TRBD1 (6 bases). The CDR3 has 14 amino acids. Germline V gene lookup returns CDR1 MNHNS and CDR2 SASEGT. V lost 7 bases, J lost 3 bases, and 15 bases lay in between. The CDR3 sequence: CASTPAAGDYGYTF. CDR3 nucleotide sequence: TGTGCCAGCACCCCGGCGGCAGGGGACTATGGCTACACCTTC.

The chain combines TRBV7-8 with TRBJ2-5; D gene ambiguous. Germline values: CDR1 SGHVS, CDR2 FQNEAQ. This CDR3 region has 14 residues. The V gene lost 7 bases and the J gene lost 0 bases, with 12 bases spanning the gap. The CDR3 reads CASTEGRYQETQYF. The CDR3 DNA reads TGTGCCAGCACCGAAGGACGGTACCAAGAGACCCAGTACTTC.

The chain has TRBV9 and TRBJ1-3, with unresolved D. The CDR3 consists of 18 residues. Between the trimmed V and J ends, which lost 0 bases and 1 base, there was a span of 17 bases. Germline V gives CDR1 SGDLS, CDR2 YYNGEE. This CDR3 reads CASSVEPVRAQSGNTIYF. The CDR3 coding sequence is TGTGCCAGCAGCGTAGAGCCTGTAAGGGCTCAGTCTGGAAACACCATATATTTT.

V is TRBV28 and J is TRBJ1-2; 8 nucleotides line up with TRBD1. This CDR3 region has 14 residues. Germline V gene sequence: CDR1 MDHEN, CDR2 SYDVKM. V lost 3 bases and J lost 4; bases outside the gene matches: 4. CDR3 residues: CASSLGQAVYGYTF. The CDR3 nucleotides read TGTGCCAGCAGTTTGGGACAGGCTGTCTATGGCTACACCTTC.

The chain has TRBV5-4 and TRBJ2-3; the match to TRBD2 covers 10 bases. This CDR3 spans 15 amino acids. Germline-derived CDR1 and CDR2 are SGHNT and YYREEE (reference sequence). V was pared by 4 bases and J by 1 base, with 3 bases of the junction left unmatched. The CDR3 region has the DNA TGTGCCAGCAGCCCTAGCGGGGGACGCACAGATACGCAGTATTTT. Translating gives CASSPSGGRTDTQYF.

The chain has TRBV5-1 and TRBJ2-7, with D possibly TRBD1 on 5 matching bases. V lost 1 base and J 0 bases, leaving 11 bases between the germline ends. Germline assignment: CDR1 SGHRS and CDR2 YFSETQ. This CDR3 is 15 amino acids long. The CDR3 DNA reads TGCGCCAGCAGCTTGATCGCAGGGTCCTCCTACGAGCAGTACTTC. It codes for CASSLIAGSSYEQYF.

The chain links TRBV5-4 to TRBJ1-5; D is ambiguous. CDR1 and CDR2 from the germline V gene are SGHNT and YYREEE (reference sequence). This CDR3 comprises 13 residues. Trimming cost V 0 bases and J 2 bases, with 3 bases left between them. CDR3 DNA sequence: TGTGCCAGCAGCTTGGATGGCAATCAGCCCCAGCATTTT. It specifies CASSLDGNQPQHF.

This clone was seen a handful of times. The rearrangement uses TRBV5-1 and TRBJ2-3, with 12 positions matching TRBD2. V was clipped by 0 bases and J by 3 bases; unmatched bases: 8. This CDR3 is built from 18 residues. The germline gives CDR1 SGHRS, CDR2 YFSETQ. The CDR3 is CASSLVTSGRFRTDTQYF. The DNA of the CDR3 is TGCGCCAGCAGCTTGGTTACTAGCGGGAGGTTCCGGACAGATACGCAGTATTTT.

This clone was detected a few times. V gene TRBV4-2 combines with J gene TRBJ1-5, with D perhaps TRBD1 (5 bases). Trimming removed 1 base from V and 7 bases from J, with 14 bases in between. CDR1 is LGHNA, CDR2 YNFKEQ, per germline. The CDR3 sequence is 15 residues long. CDR3 in amino acids: CASSQGQRDGQPQHF. In DNA form, the CDR3 reads TGTGCCAGCAGCCAAGGGCAGAGGGACGGCCAGCCCCAGCATTTT.

This clone was seen only once. The chain uses TRBV21-1 and TRBJ2-7. TRBV21-1 is given as a pseudogene. There are 12 residues in the CDR3. The CDR3 nucleotides are TGTGCCAGCAGCGACCGGAAATACGAGCAGTACTTC. Protein product: CASSDRKYEQYF.

The J gene is TRBJ2-2, the V gene TRBV28; tentatively, D is TRBD1 or TRBD2 (6 bases each). CDR1 is MDHEN and CDR2 is SYDVKM in the germline V gene. Trimming cost V 3 bases and J 1 base, with 12 bases left between them. This CDR3 is built from 16 residues. DNA of the CDR3: TGTGCCAGCAGTTTGCCCGGGGGCGGGAACACCGGGGAGCTGTTTTTT. Translated, it gives CASSLPGGGNTGELFF.

This chain uses TRBV18 with TRBJ2-7; D unclear. The length of the CDR3 is 13 residues. Trimming pared 3 bases from V and 1 base from J, leaving 7 bases between. The germline V gene has CDR1 KGHSH and CDR2 LQKENI. In nucleotides, the CDR3 is TGTGCCAGCTCACCTTCGAGGTCCTACGAGCAGTACTTC. Its translation: CASSPSRSYEQYF.

The CDR3 protein is CASSSGTSSHDEQFF. Here the CDR3 DNA reads TGTGCCAGCAGCTCGGGGACTAGCTCTCACGATGAGCAGTTCTTC. V usage is TRBV4-2 and J usage is TRBJ2-1, with TRBD2 matching over 9 bases. Losses at the gene ends were 5 bases for V and 8 bases for J; bases not matched to a gene: 10. This CDR3 region has 15 residues. CDR1 is LGHNA, CDR2 YNFKEQ, per germline.